Following are 20 T cell receptor beta chains from one sample sequenced in a study of shared T cell receptors in the human thymus. The method was immunoSEQ multiplex PCR; TCRdb's version includes in-frame clones alone and lacks a portion of them. The sample yields about 660,000 clones, over 75% seen once. These data were also reused for a study on human thymus T cells.

Sequencing was performed on thymocytes. The origin of the receptors is a boy younger than two with a congenital heart defect.

The J gene is TRBJ2-3, the V gene TRBV4-3; 10 bases map to TRBD2. V shed 0 bases, J shed 7 bases, and the junction held 7 bases outside the gene matches. Germline assignment: CDR1 LGHNA and CDR2 YSLEER. The CDR3 sequence is 16 residues long. The CDR3 spells CASSQDGASGRNTQYF. CDR3 coding DNA: TGCGCCAGCAGCCAAGATGGGGCTAGCGGGAGAAATACGCAGTATTTT.

The V and J genes are TRBV28 and TRBJ1-1; unclear D gene. V gave up 7 bases and J gave up 1 base, with 16 bases separating them. The CDR3 is 15 residues long. Germline CDR1 is MDHEN and CDR2 is SYDVKM. In nucleotides, the CDR3 is TGTGCCAGCAAACGGGGTGGGAGTAGGAACACTGAAGCTTTCTTT. It yields the protein CASKRGGSRNTEAFF. Variable domain in full (rest from reference TRBV28 and TRBJ1-1): DVKVTQSSRYLVKRTGEKVFLECVQDMDHENMFWYRQDPGLGLRLIYFSYDVKMKEKGDIPEGYSVSREKKERFSLILESASTNQTSMYLCASKRGGSRNTEAFFGQGTRLTVV.

The chain is built from TRBV11-2 and TRBJ1-4, with 7 bases identical to TRBD1. The V and J ends lost 4 bases and 8 bases, in that order; junction bases with no gene match: 7. This CDR3 has 14 residues. Germline values: CDR1 SGHAT, CDR2 FQNNGV. The CDR3 protein is CASSSGQVGEKLFF. DNA of the CDR3: TGTGCCAGCAGCTCCGGACAGGTTGGCGAAAAACTGTTTTTT.

The chain recombines TRBV25-1 with TRBJ1-2, with 10 bases identical to TRBD1. J gave up 6 bases and V 4 bases, and 2 bases lay outside the gene matches. The germline V gene has CDR1 MGHDK and CDR2 SYGVNS. The CDR3 totals 13 residues. Here the CDR3 DNA reads TGTGCCAGCAGTGCGGGGACAGGGGATGGCTACACCTTC. Its protein is CASSAGTGDGYTF.

The gene calls are TRBV9 and TRBJ2-7, with a tentative D call TRBD2 (6 bases). Germline-derived CDR1 and CDR2 are SGDLS and YYNGEE. Trimming shortened V by 7 bases and J by 0 bases, and 14 bases separated the two germline ends. CDR3 length: 14 residues. As DNA, the CDR3 is TGTGCCAGCGCCCCTGGGGGGAGCTCCTACGAGCAGTACTTC. Translated, it gives CASAPGGSSYEQYF.

The chain uses TRBV1 and TRBJ2-5; the table's D call of TRBD1 was not tested on the DNA. TRBV1 is an annotated pseudogene. This CDR3 spans 15 amino acids. The CDR3 DNA follows: TGCACCAGCAGCCAAGTCGAGACACTGCAAGAGACCCAGTACTTC. Residues: CTSSQVETLQETQYF.

The chain recombines TRBV4-2 with TRBJ2-6; TRBD1 agrees at 7 bases. The germline CDR1 and CDR2 sequences are LGHNA and YNFKEQ. This CDR3 region has 18 residues. The V and J ends lost 2 bases and 4 bases, in that order; junction bases with no gene match: 11. The CDR3: CASSQRGPMGRGANVLTF. CDR3 coding DNA: TGTGCCAGCAGCCAAAGGGGGCCGATGGGCAGAGGGGCCAACGTCCTGACTTTC.

The CDR3 DNA sequence: TGTGCCAGCAGTCATACCCTAGGGGGAAAAGAGACCCAGTACTTC. It encodes CASSHTLGGKETQYF. This chain joins TRBV6-1 and TRBJ2-5, with TRBD1 as a possible D gene (6 bases). The CDR3 is made up of 15 amino acids. V lost 5 bases and J 3 bases, leaving 16 bases between the germline ends. Germline V gives CDR1 MNHNS, CDR2 SASEGT.

This rearrangement joins TRBV4-2 to TRBJ2-1, with 9 bases fitting TRBD2. The CDR3 extends over 17 amino acids. Germline CDR1 reads LGHNA; CDR2 reads YNFKEQ. The V gene end was trimmed by 0 bases and the J gene end by 6 bases; junction bases not matched to a gene: 9. CDR3 sequence: CASSQEGWREGANEQFF. CDR3 coding DNA: TGTGCCAGCAGCCAAGAGGGGTGGCGGGAGGGAGCCAATGAGCAGTTCTTC.

The chain joins TRBV11-2 to TRBJ2-7; tentative D call: TRBD2 (5 bases). CDR3 length: 15 amino acids. Per germline, CDR1 SGHAT and CDR2 FQNNGV. The germline V and J ends were trimmed by 6 bases and 3 bases, with 18 bases remaining between them. The CDR3 region is CASRPEPGKLYEQYF. The CDR3 region has the DNA TGTGCCAGCAGGCCTGAACCGGGAAAACTCTACGAGCAGTACTTC.

The rearrangement joins TRBV2 to TRBJ2-6, with D maybe TRBD2 (6 bases). This CDR3 has 18 residues. The germline V gene encodes CDR1 SNHLY and CDR2 FYNNEI. V lost 6 bases to trimming and J lost 0 bases, with 18 bases between them. CDR3 coding DNA: TGTGCCAGCAGCCGAAGAGGAGCGGGCCACTCTGGGGCCAACGTCCTGACTTTC. This translates into CASSRRGAGHSGANVLTF.

This chain uses TRBV7-2 with TRBJ2-7; 9 positions agree with TRBD2. The V segment lost 6 bases and the J segment 2 bases; nucleotides outside the gene matches: 8. The CDR3 extends over 15 amino acids. CDR1 is SGHTA and CDR2 is FQGNSA in the germline V gene. The CDR3 reads CASRPSGNLTYEQYF. The CDR3 DNA reads TGTGCCAGCAGACCTAGCGGGAACTTAACCTACGAGCAGTACTTC.

The chain uses TRBV6-5 and TRBJ2-2, with 8 bases lining up with TRBD2. Trimming took 4 bases from V and 5 from J; bases not matched to a gene: 6. The germline gives CDR1 MNHEY, CDR2 SVGAGI. The CDR3 has 15 amino acids. The CDR3 here is CASSFAGGGTGELFF. In DNA, the CDR3 is TGTGCCAGCAGTTTCGCGGGAGGCGGAACCGGGGAGCTGTTTTTT.

This clone appeared once. The CDR3 protein is CASSPGDTQYF. In DNA, the CDR3 is TGTGCCAGCTCGCCGGGGGATACGCAGTATTTT. The rearrangement uses TRBV18 and TRBJ2-3; possibly TRBD2 for D (5 bases). With 6 bases removed from V and 6 bases from J, the gap between germline ends came to 7 bases. CDR1 and CDR2 from the germline V gene are KGHSH and LQKENI. There are 11 residues in the CDR3.

This rearrangement joins TRBV5-1 to TRBJ2-7; the D gene is possibly TRBD1 (6 bases). The germline CDR1 and CDR2 sequences are SGHRS and YFSETQ. V was pared by 8 bases and J by 0 bases, with 12 bases between. This CDR3 has 13 residues. The CDR3 DNA sequence: TGCGCCAGTCGACAGGCCCCCTCCTACGAGCAGTACTTC. It yields the protein CASRQAPSYEQYF.

This chain uses TRBV6-1 with TRBJ2-1, with 8 positions matching TRBD2. V trimming: 7 bases; J trimming: 4 bases; junction bases outside the gene matches: 9. CDR1 is MNHNS, CDR2 SASEGT, per germline. CDR3 length equals 15 residues. CDR3 sequence: CASTAGTSGYNEQFF. In nucleotides, the CDR3 is TGTGCCAGCACCGCCGGCACTAGCGGATACAATGAGCAGTTCTTC.

Written as DNA, the CDR3 is TGTGCCAGCAGTGAGAACCGACGACTCCTAGGTCGGTACGAGCAGTACTTC. It yields the protein CASSENRRLLGRYEQYF. This chain joins TRBV28 and TRBJ2-7; D remains ambiguous. The CDR3 is 17 amino acids. The V end was cut by 5 bases, the J end by 4 bases, with 24 bases between. CDR1 and CDR2 (germline): MDHEN, SYDVKM.

This rearrangement joins TRBV11-2 to TRBJ2-3, with 10 bases identical to TRBD2. Germline CDR1 reads SGHAT; CDR2 reads FQNNGV. Trimming removed 4 bases from V and 3 bases from J; junction bases left unmatched: 7. This CDR3 comprises 16 residues. For the CDR3, the DNA is TGTGCCAGCAGCTGGGCTAGCGGGAGTCGGACAGATACGCAGTATTTT. This translates into CASSWASGSRTDTQYF.

The chain recombines TRBV15 with TRBJ2-7; D is unclear. V was shortened by 5 bases and J by 1 base, with 12 bases between the two germline ends. The CDR3 runs 14 residues. CDR1 and CDR2 from the germline V gene are LNHNV and YYDKDF (reference sequence). The CDR3 loop reads CATSPRLKSYEQYF. The DNA for the CDR3 is TGTGCCACCAGCCCCCGACTGAAATCCTACGAGCAGTACTTC.

This sequence joins TRBV4-2 and TRBJ1-3; TRBD1 is a possible D gene (5 bases). Germline V gene data show CDR1 as LGHNA and CDR2 as YNFKEQ. Trimming stripped 2 bases from V and 1 base from J, with 15 bases between. This CDR3 is built from 17 residues. DNA of the CDR3: TGTGCCAGCAGCCAATCTTCCCAGGGCTGGTCTGGAAACACCATATATTTT. Its protein is CASSQSSQGWSGNTIYF.